This T cell receptor (beta chain) was recorded in a study of Graves' ophthalmopathy and Graves' hyperthyroidism. With V trimmed by 1 base and J by 4 bases, 7 bases remained unmatched. The CDR3 has 16 residues. Germline V gene data show CDR1 as LNHNV and CDR2 as YYDKDF (reference sequence). The TCR beta CDR3 regions underwent amplification from RNA transcripts. HTBI-primed first-round RT-PCR preceded second-round multiplex PCR. TCRdb recomputed calls from the multiplex PCR reads with MiXCR, one row per CDR3 protein. The sample lists approximately 700,000 distinct CDR3 sequences, 40% occurring once. What was sequenced was peripheral blood. V gene TRBV15 combines with J gene TRBJ2-3; TRBD1 matches at 8 bases. The source is an adult man with Graves' ophthalmopathy. The DNA for the CDR3 is TGTGCCACCAGCAGAGCAGACAGGGGAGGCCCAGATACGCAGTATTTT. Protein product: CATSRADRGGPDTQYF.